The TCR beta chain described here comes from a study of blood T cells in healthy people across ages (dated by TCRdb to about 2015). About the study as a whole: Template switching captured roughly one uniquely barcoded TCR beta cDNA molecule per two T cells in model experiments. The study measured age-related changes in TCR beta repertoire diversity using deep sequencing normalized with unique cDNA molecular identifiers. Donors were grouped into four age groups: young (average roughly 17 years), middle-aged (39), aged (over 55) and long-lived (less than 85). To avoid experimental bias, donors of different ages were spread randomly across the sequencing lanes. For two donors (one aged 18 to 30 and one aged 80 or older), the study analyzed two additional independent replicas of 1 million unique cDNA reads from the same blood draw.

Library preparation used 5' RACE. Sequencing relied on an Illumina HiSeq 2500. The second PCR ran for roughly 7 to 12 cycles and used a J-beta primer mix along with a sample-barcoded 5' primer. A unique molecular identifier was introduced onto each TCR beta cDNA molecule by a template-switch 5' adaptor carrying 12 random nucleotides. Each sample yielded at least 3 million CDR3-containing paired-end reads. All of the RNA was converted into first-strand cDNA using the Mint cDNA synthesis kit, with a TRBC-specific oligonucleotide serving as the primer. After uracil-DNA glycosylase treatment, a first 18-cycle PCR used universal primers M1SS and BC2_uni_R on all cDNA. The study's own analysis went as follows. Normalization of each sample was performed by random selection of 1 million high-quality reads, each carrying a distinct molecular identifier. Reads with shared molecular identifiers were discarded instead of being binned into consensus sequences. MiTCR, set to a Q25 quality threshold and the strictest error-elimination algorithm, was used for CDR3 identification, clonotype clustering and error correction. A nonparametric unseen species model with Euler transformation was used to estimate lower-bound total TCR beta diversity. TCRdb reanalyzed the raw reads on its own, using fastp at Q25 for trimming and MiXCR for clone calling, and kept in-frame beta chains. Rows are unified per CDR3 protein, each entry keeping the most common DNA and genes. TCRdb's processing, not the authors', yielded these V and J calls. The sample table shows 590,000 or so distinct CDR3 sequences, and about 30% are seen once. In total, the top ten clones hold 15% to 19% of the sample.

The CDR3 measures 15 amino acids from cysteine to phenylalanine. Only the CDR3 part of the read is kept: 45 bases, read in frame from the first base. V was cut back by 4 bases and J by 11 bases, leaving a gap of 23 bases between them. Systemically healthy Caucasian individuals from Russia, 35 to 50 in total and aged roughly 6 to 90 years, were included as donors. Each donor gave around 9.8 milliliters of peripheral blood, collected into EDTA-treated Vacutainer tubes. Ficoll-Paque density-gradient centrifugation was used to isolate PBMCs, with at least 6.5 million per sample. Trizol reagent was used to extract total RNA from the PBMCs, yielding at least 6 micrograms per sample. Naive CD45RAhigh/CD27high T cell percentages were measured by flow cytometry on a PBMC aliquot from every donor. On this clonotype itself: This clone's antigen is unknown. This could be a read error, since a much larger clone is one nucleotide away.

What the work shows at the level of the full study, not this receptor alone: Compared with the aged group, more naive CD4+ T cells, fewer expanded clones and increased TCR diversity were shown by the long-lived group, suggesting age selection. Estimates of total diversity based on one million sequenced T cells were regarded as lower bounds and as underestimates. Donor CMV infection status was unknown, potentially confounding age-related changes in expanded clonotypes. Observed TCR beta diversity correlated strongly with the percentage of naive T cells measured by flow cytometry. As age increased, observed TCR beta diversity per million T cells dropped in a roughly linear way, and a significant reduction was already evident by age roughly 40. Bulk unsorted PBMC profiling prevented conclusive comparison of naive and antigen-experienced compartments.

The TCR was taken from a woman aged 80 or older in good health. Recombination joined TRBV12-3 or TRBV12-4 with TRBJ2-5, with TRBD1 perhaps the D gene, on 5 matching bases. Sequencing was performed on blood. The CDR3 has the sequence CASSSSLGWGNEQYF. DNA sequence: TGTGCCAGCAGTTCTTCCCTAGGGTGGGGCAATGAGCAGTACTTC.